Listed here are 13 T cell receptor beta chains from one sample, sequenced in a study of human T cells and chemical hapten exposure (dated by TCRdb to the early 2020s). The library came from RACE. Data came from a NextSeq 500. TCRdb's own reprocessing of the public reads used fastp at Q25 and MiXCR and kept productive beta chains. Rows are unified per CDR3 protein, each entry keeping the most common DNA and genes. This sample holds tens of thousands of distinct CDR3 sequences; around 7% were observed only once. The ten most abundant clones make up about 1.5% of the sample. The time point label for this specimen denotes: pre-sensitization, week 0. The meaning of the sample's treatment or condition label: therapeutic diphenylcyclopropenone sensitization with weekly scalp DPC. Sequencing used whole blood, obtained in connection with sensitization to the hapten diphenylcyclopropenone (DPC). These receptors all stem from a woman in her 30s with alopecia areata. Some clones in this sample may be carry-over from other donors' samples.

This clonotype was recorded at least ten times. This chain joins TRBV29-1 and TRBJ1-5, with D unclear. V was clipped by 4 bases and J by 4 bases, with 8 bases between them. Germline CDR1 reads SQVTM; CDR2 reads ANQGSEA. This CDR3 contains 12 residues. The CDR3 region has the DNA TGCAGCGTTGGGGAGGGAAATCAGCCCCAGCATTTT. Residues: CSVGEGNQPQHF.

This clonotype was seen many times. V is TRBV11-2 and J is TRBJ2-3, with unresolved D. This CDR3 is 13 amino acids long. The germline V and J ends were trimmed by 8 bases and 5 bases, with 14 bases remaining between them. Germline assignment: CDR1 SGHAT and CDR2 FQNNGV. DNA for the CDR3: TGTGCCAGCGCTCCTGCCCCCAAAGATACGCAGTATTTT. It is translated as CASAPAPKDTQYF.

CDR3 sequence: CASSSNQGPGNTIYF. The CDR3 nucleotides read TGTGCCAGCAGTTCCAACCAGGGGCCTGGAAACACCATATATTTT. This sequence joins TRBV6-5 and TRBJ1-3, with D perhaps TRBD1 (6 bases). The CDR3 extends over 15 amino acids. V was shortened by 4 bases and J by 2 bases, with 12 bases between the two germline ends. Germline lookup yields CDR1 MNHEY and CDR2 SVGAGI.

Many counts were recorded for this clonotype. The chain carries TRBV18 and TRBJ2-6, with 7 bases identical to TRBD1. The V gene's germline CDR1 is KGHSH and CDR2 LQKENI. V shed 4 bases, J shed 2 bases, and the junction held 5 bases outside the gene matches. This CDR3 is 16 amino acids long. As DNA, the CDR3 is TGTGCCAGCTCACAGTTAACAGGGGCTGGGGCCAACGTCCTGACTTTC. This translates into CASSQLTGAGANVLTF.

This clonotype was detected ten times or more. The rearrangement links TRBV12-3 or TRBV12-4 to TRBJ1-5; D perhaps matches TRBD1 (6 bases). The CDR3 sequence is 15 residues long. The V end was cut by 3 bases, the J end by 4 bases, with 13 bases between. CDR3 nucleotide sequence: TGTGCCAGCAGTTTGCTTCGGGACAAGAATCAGCCCCAGCATTTT. It specifies CASSLLRDKNQPQHF.

This clonotype has ten or more counts. The chain combines TRBV29-1 with TRBJ2-3; possibly TRBD1 for D (5 bases). This CDR3 spans 16 amino acids. V lost 1 base and J 5 bases, leaving 19 bases between the germline ends. The germline V gene encodes CDR1 SQVTM and CDR2 ANQGSEA. This CDR3 is CSVEGQGTGGLDTQYF. The CDR3 DNA follows: TGCAGCGTTGAAGGCCAGGGTACAGGTGGGCTAGATACGCAGTATTTT.

This clonotype was counted at least ten times. The chain couples TRBV20-1 to TRBJ2-7; D is tentatively TRBD1 or TRBD2 (6 bases each). CDR3 length: 14 residues. V dropped 1 base and J dropped 3 bases, with 13 bases sitting between them. The V gene's germline CDR1 is DFQATT and CDR2 SNEGSKA (reference sequence). The CDR3 is CSARVRGPNYEQYF. The CDR3 DNA reads as TGCAGTGCTAGAGTTCGGGGGCCCAACTACGAGCAGTACTTC.

The gene calls are TRBV27 and TRBJ2-2; no definite D call. The length of the CDR3 is 12 residues. Trimming left V 2 bases short and J 6 bases short, with 4 bases between. Germline loops: CDR1 MNHEY, CDR2 SMNVEV (reference sequence). The CDR3 protein is CASSLRSGELFF. CDR3 sequence (DNA): TGTGCCAGCAGTTTAAGGTCCGGGGAGCTGTTTTTT.

The chain combines TRBV12-3 or TRBV12-4 with TRBJ1-1, with D hard to call. V was trimmed by 7 bases and J by 5 bases, leaving 11 bases between them. The CDR3 loop spans 12 amino acids. CDR3 coding DNA: TGTGCCAGCACCCTGTACGGGACTGAAGCTTTCTTT. This translates into CASTLYGTEAFF.

This chain joins TRBV2 and TRBJ1-5; a possible D gene is TRBD1 (5 bases). The CDR3 sequence is 15 residues long. The germline gives CDR1 SNHLY, CDR2 FYNNEI. The V end lost 3 bases, the J end lost 0 bases, and 9 bases lay between the germline ends. The CDR3, as DNA: TGTGCCAGCAGTGAGTCGACAGCTAGCAATCAGCCCCAGCATTTT. Residues: CASSESTASNQPQHF. The full variable domain, its missing parts supplied by reference TRBV2 and TRBJ1-5, is EPEVTQTPSHQVTQMGQEVILRCVPISNHLYFYWYRQILGQKVEFLVSFYNNEISEKSEIFDDQFSVERPDGSNFTLKIRSTKLEDSAMYFCASSESTASNQPQHFGDGTRLSIL.

This clonotype was counted ten times or more. V gene TRBV5-1 combines with J gene TRBJ1-1; 8 positions agree with TRBD1. Germline V gene sequence: CDR1 SGHRS, CDR2 YFSETQ. The J segment lost 6 bases and the V segment lost 4 bases, leaving 8 bases of the junction unmatched. This CDR3 spans 14 amino acids. The CDR3 here is CASSIGQGGSEAFF. CDR3 sequence (DNA): TGCGCCAGCAGCATCGGACAGGGAGGCTCTGAAGCTTTCTTT.

The rearrangement uses TRBV3-1 and TRBJ1-1; D unresolved. This CDR3 has 12 amino acids. Germline CDR1 is LGHDT and CDR2 is YNNKEL (reference sequence). V shed 2 bases and J shed 10 bases, with 11 bases lying between them. Here the CDR3 reads CASSQQKLGAFF. The CDR3 DNA follows: TGTGCCAGCAGCCAACAAAAACTGGGAGCTTTCTTT. Based on the CDR3 plus reference TRBV3-1 and TRBJ1-1, the full variable domain is DTAVSQTPKYLVTQMGNDKSIKCEQNLGHDTMYWYKQDSKKFLKIMFSYNNKELIINETVPNRFSPKSPDKAHLNLHINSLELGDSAVYFCASSQQKLGAFFGQGTRLTVV.

This clonotype was detected ten times or more. The CDR3 region has the DNA TGTGCCAGCAGTTGGACAGGGCAGAGGAATGAAAAACTGTTTTTT. Protein: CASSWTGQRNEKLFF. The rearrangement links TRBV6-5 to TRBJ1-4; 8 bases fit TRBD1. This CDR3 region has 15 residues. Losses at the gene ends were 4 bases for V and 5 bases for J; bases not matched to a gene: 6. Germline V gives CDR1 MNHEY, CDR2 SVGAGI.